Below are 5 T cell receptor beta chains sequenced from a single sample in a study of T cell responses to AZD1222 COVID-19 vaccine. The assay was immunoSEQ multiplex PCR, and TCRdb's table has in-frame clones only and misses some. The sample records 70,000 or so clones, around 90% being singletons. The specimen was peripheral blood, collected on day 0 of AZD1222 vaccination. These receptors all stem from an adult in good health.

The J gene is TRBJ2-5, the V gene TRBV2; D is uncertain. Trimming removed 4 bases at V and 1 base at J, with 4 bases between. The germline gives CDR1 SNHLY, CDR2 FYNNEI. The CDR3 consists of 12 residues. Here the CDR3 DNA reads TGTGCCAGCAGTGGCACCCAAGAGACCCAGTACTTC. Residues: CASSGTQETQYF.

V gene TRBV4-2 combines with J gene TRBJ2-7, with TRBD1 as a possible D gene (6 bases). With 0 bases removed from V and 4 bases from J, the gap between germline ends came to 13 bases. The length of the CDR3 is 15 residues. Germline V lookup: CDR1 LGHNA, CDR2 YNFKEQ. Here the CDR3 reads CASSQDRQGFYEQYF. As DNA, the CDR3 is TGTGCCAGCAGCCAAGATCGGCAGGGGTTTTACGAGCAGTACTTC.

The gene calls are TRBV7-2 and TRBJ1-2; no reliable D call. The ends were cut back, 3 bases at V and 6 bases at J, with 11 bases in the middle. This CDR3 has 13 amino acids. Germline CDR1 reads SGHTA; CDR2 reads FQGNSA. The CDR3 reads CASSFGVVDGYTF. The CDR3, as DNA: TGTGCCAGCAGCTTCGGTGTGGTGGATGGCTACACCTTC.

V and J are TRBV30 and TRBJ1-3; no reliable D call. CDR3 length: 13 amino acids. The germline gives CDR1 GTSNPN, CDR2 SVGIG (reference sequence). V lost 2 bases and J lost 0, with 5 bases in between. The CDR3 region is CAWSRNSGNTIYF. The CDR3 DNA follows: TGTGCCTGGAGTAGGAACTCTGGAAACACCATATATTTT.

J is TRBJ2-3 and V is TRBV30; TRBD2 might be the D (5 bases). The CDR3 is made up of 15 amino acids. The germline gives CDR1 GTSNPN, CDR2 SVGIG (reference sequence). The V gene lost 0 bases and the J gene lost 1 base, with 11 bases spanning the gap. The CDR3 is CAWSVPGVGTDTQYF. CDR3 nucleotides: TGTGCCTGGAGTGTACCCGGGGTGGGCACAGATACGCAGTATTTT.